This T cell receptor beta chain was sequenced during a study of beta chain features in type 1 diabetes. Turning to the study itself: Cell yields, age and gender were similar between patients and healthy donors. Sorted cell examination encompassed approximately 98,000,000 cells across all samples. Study-wide results and limits: Any HLA type influence on TCRB rearrangement was left unresolved here.

Sequenced material consisted of expressed TCRB transcripts (all of the isolated RNA was reverse transcribed). Sequencing used immunoSEQ multiplex PCR; TCRdb keeps in-frame clones, though not all of them. The sample yields under 400,000 clones, roughly 15% seen once. Averaging approximately 0.11 L, one heparinised blood draw was given by each donor. Germline V CDR1 and CDR2: SNHLY, FYNNEI. The CDR3 has 12 residues. Trimming stripped 6 bases from V and 6 bases from J, with 12 bases between. Details on this clone: Its antigen is as yet unknown.

The rearrangement links TRBV2 to TRBJ2-7; D is unresolved. Sequenced material: central memory CD4+ T cells from blood. This TCR derives from a man aged 25-45 years in good health. For the CDR3, the DNA is TGTGCCAGCAGCGGGCCATTGGTCGAGCAGTACTTC. Translated: CASSGPLVEQYF.